Below, one T cell receptor beta chain is given with its context. Profiling relied on immunoSEQ multiplex PCR, and the TCRdb table lists in-frame clones only, not all of them. This sample has 140,000 to 150,000 clones, with around 80% found just once. This sample is drawn from a study of blood T cell repertoires in COVID-19. Study-level background: Whether acute or convalescent, the COVID-19 samples came from the United States, Italy and Spain. The cDNA or gDNA used as material had been derived from T cells, B-cell-depleted T cells, or PBMCs.

V trimming: 6 bases; J trimming: 3 bases; junction bases outside the gene matches: 6. This CDR3 region has 15 residues. CDR1 SNHLY and CDR2 FYNNEI come from the germline V gene. The clonotype was recovered from a man in his 60s with active or convalescent COVID-19. What was sequenced was peripheral blood. V and J are TRBV2 and TRBJ1-5; the match to TRBD1 covers 9 bases. Here the CDR3 reads CASRADRGFNQPQHF. In DNA, the CDR3 is TGTGCCAGCAGGGCCGACAGGGGGTTCAATCAGCCCCAGCATTTT.